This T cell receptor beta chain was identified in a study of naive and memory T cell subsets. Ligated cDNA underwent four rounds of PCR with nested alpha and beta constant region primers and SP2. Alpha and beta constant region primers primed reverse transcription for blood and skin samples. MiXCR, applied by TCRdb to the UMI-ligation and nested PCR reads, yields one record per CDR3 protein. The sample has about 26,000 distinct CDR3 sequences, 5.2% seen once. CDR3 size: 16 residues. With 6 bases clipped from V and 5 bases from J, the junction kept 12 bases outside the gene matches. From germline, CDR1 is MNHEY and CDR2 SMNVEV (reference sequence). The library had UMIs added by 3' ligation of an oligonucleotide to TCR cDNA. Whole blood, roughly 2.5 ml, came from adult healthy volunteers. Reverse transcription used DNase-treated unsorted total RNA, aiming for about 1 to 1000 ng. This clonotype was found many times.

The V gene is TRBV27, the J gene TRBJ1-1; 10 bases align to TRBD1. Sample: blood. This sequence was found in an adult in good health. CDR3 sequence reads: CASRPLAGTGATEAFF. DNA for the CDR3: TGTGCCAGCAGACCTTTAGCCGGGACAGGGGCAACTGAAGCTTTCTTT.